This entry features one T cell receptor (beta chain) sequence. Its matching antigen is unknown. The data belong to a study of T cells in tumors after PD-1 blockade. Study information: Excluded were patients with checkpoint blockade, immunosuppressants, or radiotherapy or other anti-cancer therapy within 4 weeks. Some patients also took daily vismodegib 150 mg during anti-PD-1 treatment.

Study observations and caveats: Roughly 42% of tumor TCR clonotypes were also found in blood.

Measured with immunoSEQ multiplex PCR; TCRdb has only the in-frame clones, and not every one. The sample carries about 47,000 clones, more than 70% recorded once. Unmatched junction bases numbered 8, after V lost 7 bases and J lost 4 bases. This CDR3 is built from 15 residues. From germline, CDR1 is SGHTA and CDR2 FQGTGA. The material was PBMCs, obtained before anti-PD-1 treatment. The sequence derives from a human donor with basal cell carcinoma. V and J are TRBV7-3 and TRBJ2-7; TRBD1 matches 12 bases. The CDR3 region is CASNNRDRGPYEQYF. For the CDR3, the DNA is TGTGCCAGCAATAACAGGGACAGGGGGCCGTACGAGCAGTACTTC.